These 15 T cell receptor beta chains share one sample of origin, sequenced in a study of cytomegalovirus exposure and HLA in healthy donors. With 60 Vbeta and 13 Jbeta primers, the PCR was carried out. Method: immunoSEQ multiplex PCR; TCRdb's copy keeps in-frame clones and lacks some. The sample has around 150,000 clones, less than 90% seen once. The sample was PBMCs. The receptors were gathered from a male donor in good health and CMV-seropositive.

This clone showed up just a few times. This sequence joins TRBV5-1 and TRBJ2-7; D is uncertain. The CDR3 extends over 12 amino acids. The V gene lost 0 bases and the J gene lost 6 bases, with 7 bases spanning the gap. Looked up from germline, CDR1 is SGHRS and CDR2 is YFSETQ. CDR3 bases: TGCGCCAGCAGCTTGGACAGAGCCGAGCAGTACTTC. This sequence encodes CASSLDRAEQYF.

This chain uses TRBV14 with TRBJ2-1; perhaps TRBD1 as D (5 bases). The CDR3 consists of 13 residues. V was shortened by 0 bases and J by 9 bases, with 9 bases between the two germline ends. CDR1 and CDR2 from the germline V gene are SGHDN and FVKESK. The CDR3 region has the DNA TGTGCCAGCAGCCAAGAACTAAGGGGTGAGCAGTTCTTC. Translated: CASSQELRGEQFF.

The chain recombines TRBV4-2 with TRBJ1-2; TRBD1 aligns across 12 bases. The V and J ends lost 4 bases and 7 bases, in that order; junction bases with no gene match: 7. Germline assignment: CDR1 LGHNA and CDR2 YNFKEQ. The CDR3 spans 15 residues. The CDR3 region has the DNA TGTGCCAGCAGCCCTAGGGACAGGGGGCTCGGTGGCTACACCTTC. This translates into CASSPRDRGLGGYTF.

The V gene is TRBV5-4, the J gene TRBJ1-5, with TRBD1 matching 10 bases. V was pared by 4 bases and J by 4 bases, with 5 bases of the junction left unmatched. Looked up from germline, CDR1 is SGHNT and CDR2 is YYREEE (reference sequence). The CDR3 sequence is 15 residues long. The CDR3 loop reads CASSQGQGENQPQHF. In DNA form, the CDR3 reads TGTGCCAGCAGCCAAGGACAGGGGGAAAATCAGCCCCAGCATTTT.

DNA for the CDR3: TGTGCCACCAGCCCCCAGATGGGGGGAACTGAAGCTTTCTTT. Translated, it gives CATSPQMGGTEAFF. This chain links TRBV15 with TRBJ1-1; D may be TRBD1 (5 bases). This CDR3 is 14 amino acids long. Germline V CDR1 and CDR2: LNHNV, YYDKDF (reference sequence). V was clipped by 5 bases and J by 5 bases, with 15 bases between them.

The chain combines TRBV5-4 with TRBJ1-1; D not resolved. V was cut by 1 base and J by 6 bases, with 10 bases left in between. The germline V gene encodes CDR1 SGHNT and CDR2 YYREEE (reference sequence). The CDR3 is 13 amino acids. The CDR3 nucleotides read TGTGCCAGCAGCTTGTTTCCGTCAGCTGAAGCTTTCTTT. Protein: CASSLFPSAEAFF.

The chain is built from TRBV18 and TRBJ1-2, with D possibly TRBD1 on 6 matching bases. The germline CDR1 and CDR2 sequences are KGHSH and LQKENI. Trimming removed 0 bases at V and 8 bases at J, with 13 bases between. CDR3 length equals 14 residues. The CDR3 DNA reads TGTGCCAGCTCACCACCTAGCAGGGGTGAAGGCTACACCTTC. The encoded protein is CASSPPSRGEGYTF.

As concerns this clone: The junction shows a germline mismatch at one end, possibly a read error. This rearrangement joins TRBV7-9 to TRBJ1-6; 9 positions agree with TRBD1. Germline CDR1 reads SEHNR; CDR2 reads FQNEAQ (reference sequence). This CDR3 comprises 14 residues. As DNA, the CDR3 is TGTTCCAGCAGCTCAGGACAGGGGCCATCACCCCTCCACTTT. Encoded protein: CSSSSGQGPSPLHF. Complete variable domain (other parts from reference TRBV7-9 and TRBJ1-6): DTGVSQNPRHKITKRGQNVTFRCDPISEHNRLYWYRQTLGQGPEFLTYFQNEAQLEKSRLLSDRFSAERPKGSFSTLEIQRTEQGDSAMYLCSSSSGQGPSPLHFGNGTRLTVT.

The rearrangement uses TRBV5-1 and TRBJ2-6, with D perhaps TRBD1 (6 bases). Germline V CDR1 and CDR2: SGHRS, YFSETQ. V dropped 4 bases and J dropped 3 bases, with 11 bases sitting between them. This CDR3 is 15 amino acids long. The CDR3 protein is CASSVRGSGANVLTF. The CDR3 region has the DNA TGCGCCAGCAGCGTGAGGGGGAGTGGGGCCAACGTCCTGACTTTC.

This rearrangement joins TRBV6-1 to TRBJ2-1; D unresolved. The CDR3 totals 12 residues. Germline loops: CDR1 MNHNS, CDR2 SASEGT. V dropped 0 bases and J dropped 9 bases, with 6 bases sitting between them. DNA for the CDR3: TGTGCCAGCAGTGAAGCCAGGATTGAGCAGTTCTTC. Translated: CASSEARIEQFF.

This chain joins TRBV6-5 and TRBJ2-5; a possible D gene is TRBD2 (6 bases). The germline V gene has CDR1 MNHEY and CDR2 SVGAGI. V was trimmed by 5 bases and J by 4 bases, leaving 17 bases between them. This CDR3 has 15 amino acids. The CDR3 reads CASSRASAGAETQYF. The CDR3 DNA reads as TGTGCCAGCAGTAGGGCTAGCGCAGGAGCAGAGACCCAGTACTTC.

This clone was counted a few times. This chain links TRBV19 with TRBJ2-3; possibly TRBD1 for D (5 bases). The V gene's germline CDR1 is LNHDA and CDR2 SQIVND (reference sequence). V was trimmed by 9 bases and J by 3 bases, leaving 16 bases between them. CDR3 size: 14 residues. The CDR3 loop reads CASAEGVGTDTQYF. The CDR3 region has the DNA TGTGCCAGCGCCGAAGGGGTGGGTACAGATACGCAGTATTTT.

The gene calls are TRBV14 and TRBJ2-2, with 8 nucleotides matching TRBD2. Per germline, CDR1 SGHDN and CDR2 FVKESK. The V segment lost 1 base and the J segment 2 bases; nucleotides outside the gene matches: 9. The CDR3 is 18 amino acids. The CDR3 loop reads CASSQALVLADNTGELFF. The CDR3 DNA sequence: TGTGCCAGCAGCCAAGCCCTGGTACTAGCGGACAACACCGGGGAGCTGTTTTTT.

This clone was observed a few times. The V gene is TRBV7-9, the J gene TRBJ2-5; tentative D call: TRBD2 (6 bases). The end of the DNA aligns better with TRBJ2-7, so the J call may be wrong. The CDR3 spans 12 residues. CDR1 SEHNR and CDR2 FQNEAQ come from the germline V gene (reference sequence). The CDR3 protein is CASAREVYEQYF. CDR3 DNA sequence: TGTGCCAGCGCCAGGGAGGTCTACGAGCAGTACTTC.

The V call is TRBV9, the J call TRBJ2-7; a possible D gene is TRBD2 (6 bases). The germline CDR1 and CDR2 sequences are SGDLS and YYNGEE. V lost 0 bases and J 3 bases, leaving 10 bases between the germline ends. The CDR3 length is 14 residues. CDR3 region: CASSVGGGYYEQYF. The CDR3, as DNA: TGTGCCAGCAGCGTAGGAGGAGGGTACTACGAGCAGTACTTC.